This T cell receptor beta chain came from a study of CD8+ T cells in alopecia areata. Study context: Twice a day, 5 to 10 mg of oral tofacitinib was administered to treated patients.

Findings and limits, study-wide: Lesional tissue from the scalp (especially in alopecia totalis/universalis) showed higher clonality than normal scalp.

Only a few counts were recorded for this clone. The antigen remains unidentified. RNA was extracted and reverse transcribed into cDNA as the sequencing template. The data were produced by immunoSEQ multiplex PCR, yet TCRdb's version contains in-frame clones alone and is incomplete. The sample comprises under 250,000 clones, roughly 57% of which are singletons, and over 0.4% rests with the top ten. Germline CDR1 is MGHRA and CDR2 is YSYEKL. CDR3 size: 17 residues. V was clipped by 0 bases and J by 5 bases; unmatched bases: 9. This receptor was identified in a human donor with alopecia areata. Specimen: CD4+ T cells sorted from blood, collected at week 0. This chain uses TRBV4-1 with TRBJ2-5; TRBD2 agrees at 10 bases. The DNA for the CDR3 is TGCGCCAGCAGCCAAGATTGGGCTAGCGGGAGTAGGGAGACCCAGTACTTC. It codes for CASSQDWASGSRETQYF.